This T cell receptor (beta chain) was profiled in a study of T cell responses to AZD1222 COVID-19 vaccine. Germline values: CDR1 MNHEY, CDR2 SVGAGI. Trimming at V came to 2 bases and at J to 5 bases, leaving 4 bases not matched to a gene. The CDR3 has 14 residues. The method was immunoSEQ multiplex PCR; TCRdb's version includes in-frame clones alone and lacks a portion of them. Altogether roughly 86,000 clones are present, 85% being singletons, with the ten largest covering 4.5%. Sequenced here: peripheral blood, sampled 28 days after the second AZD1222 dose. The J gene is TRBJ2-5, the V gene TRBV6-5; 8 bases align to TRBD2. This TCR was recovered from an adult who received the AZD1222 COVID-19 vaccine. The CDR3 reads CASSYGGGRETQYF. The DNA of the CDR3 is TGTGCCAGCAGTTACGGCGGGGGGAGGGAGACCCAGTACTTC.